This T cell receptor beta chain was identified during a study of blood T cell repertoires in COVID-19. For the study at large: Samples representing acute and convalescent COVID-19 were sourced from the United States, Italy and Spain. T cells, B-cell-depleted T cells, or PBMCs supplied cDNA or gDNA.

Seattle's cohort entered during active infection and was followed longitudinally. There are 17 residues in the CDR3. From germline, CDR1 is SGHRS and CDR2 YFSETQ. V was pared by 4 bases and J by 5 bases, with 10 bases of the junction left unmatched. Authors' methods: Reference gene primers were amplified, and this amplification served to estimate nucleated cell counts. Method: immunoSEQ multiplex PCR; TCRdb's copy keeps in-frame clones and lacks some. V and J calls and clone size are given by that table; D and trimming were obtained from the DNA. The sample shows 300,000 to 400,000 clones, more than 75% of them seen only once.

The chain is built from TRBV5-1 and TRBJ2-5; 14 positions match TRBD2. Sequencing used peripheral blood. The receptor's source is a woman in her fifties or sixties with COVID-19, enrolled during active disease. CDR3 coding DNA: TGCGCCAGCAGCCCTAGGACTAGCGGGGGGCCAGGGGAGACCCAGTACTTC. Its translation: CASSPRTSGGPGETQYF.